This TCR beta chain was sequenced during a study of OX40 agonist ivuxolimab in advanced cancers. About the research overall: Participants averaged approximately 61 years of age (range about 23 to 90) and were 75% to 90% male. Allowance was made for prior anti-PD-1, anti-PD-L1 or anti-CTLA-4 therapy, and around 41% had some. Partial responses occurred in three patients (one hepatocellular carcinoma, two cutaneous melanoma). Findings of the study overall: CD4+ and CD8+ blood T cells expanded clonally by week 6 at 0.1 to 3.0 mg/kg.

Assay used: immunoSEQ multiplex PCR; TCRdb lists only in-frame clones, some missing. The sample includes tens of thousands of clones, about four fifths of them seen just once. As to this clone: Its antigen remains unknown.

The receptor's source is an adult with an advanced solid tumor such as melanoma, head and neck, liver or kidney cancer. The sample in question was CD4+ or CD8+ T cells sorted from blood, obtained in a trial of the OX40 agonist ivuxolimab.

CDR3 bases: TGTGCCGGGGGATGGGCCGGTTCTGGAAACACCATATATTTT. It yields the protein CAGGWAGSGNTIYF. The chain joins TRBV28 to TRBJ1-3; TRBD1 is a possible D gene (5 bases). V gave up 11 bases and J gave up 1 base, with 15 bases separating them. Germline V CDR1 and CDR2: MDHEN, SYDVKM. The CDR3 runs to 14 residues.